This T cell receptor beta chain derives from a study of T-cell reconstitution after alpha-beta-depleted transplantation in children. The study's findings and limits: One year after transplant, T-cell counts and diversity came mostly from newly produced T cells. There were some patients whose high TCRbeta diversity at day 60 came from surviving recipient T cells and thymic progenitors.

Unique molecular identifiers were incorporated when the TCRbeta library was constructed. TCRdb reanalysed the PCR reads using MiXCR and keeps one entry per CDR3 protein. The sample yields 100,000 or so distinct CDR3 sequences, roughly a sixth seen once. Comments on this clonotype: Antigen specificity is unknown.

The sequence derives from a male patient aged 2 to 9 who had a stem cell transplant for acute lymphoblastic leukemia, so the T cells may come from the graft donor. Sequencing used PBMCs, mostly from graft donor cells, obtained 180 days after TCRalphabeta/CD19-depleted stem cell transplant.

The DNA of the CDR3 is TGTGCCACCAGTGTCGCAGGGGGAAACACTGAAGCTTTCTTT. Encoded protein: CATSVAGGNTEAFF. The chain recombines TRBV24-1 with TRBJ1-1, with 7 bases identical to TRBD1. This CDR3 has 14 amino acids. From germline, CDR1 is KGHDR and CDR2 SFDVKD. V lost 5 bases and J lost 2; bases outside the gene matches: 4.